The rows below give T cell receptor beta chains drawn from one sample of a study of shared T cell receptors in the human thymus. The data were produced by immunoSEQ multiplex PCR, yet TCRdb's version contains in-frame clones alone and is incomplete. The data show about 380,000 clones, over 90% seen once. Specimen: thymocytes. The source is a human donor. Each CDR3 is given with its conserved first and last residue. A D gene is named only where the DNA matches it firmly. Clone size, where shown, is once, few, many, or a class for clones that have expanded.

CDR3nt	CDR3aa	d_gene	v_gene	j_gene	abundance
TGTGCCAGCCTCACATACCCGGATGAGCAGTTCTTC	CASLTYPDEQFF	NA	TRBV27	TRBJ2-1	once
TGTGCCAGCAGCTTAGGTTCGGGCGGTCAGAACACCGGGGAGCTGTTTTTT	CASSLGSGGQNTGELFF	NA	TRBV7-9	TRBJ2-2	NA
TGTGCCATCAGGGGCCCTATTCCGGACAGGGGACCTAACACTGAAGCTTTCTTT	CAIRGPIPDRGPNTEAFF	TRBD1	TRBV10-3	TRBJ1-1	NA
TGTGCCAACCACCGGGACAACTATAGCAATCAGCCCCAGCATTTT	CANHRDNYSNQPQHF	NA	TRBV6-5	TRBJ1-5	NA
TGTGCCTGGAGGGGAGCCGGGGAGCTGTTTTTT	CAWRGAGELFF	NA	TRBV30	TRBJ2-2	once
TGCGCCAGCAGTGAGTCATCGGCAAGGTACTCCTACGAGCAGTACTTC	CASSESSARYSYEQYF	NA	TRBV10-2	TRBJ2-7	NA
TGTGCCAGCAGCAGGGGGCGGTCCGGGCAGCCCCAGCATTTT	CASSRGRSGQPQHF	TRBD1	TRBV5-8	TRBJ1-5	NA
TGTGCCAGCAGCCCACAGACTAGATCCTCCTACAATGAGCAGTTCTTC	CASSPQTRSSYNEQFF	NA	TRBV9	TRBJ2-1	NA
TGTGCCAGCAGTTCCCCCCAGGGGGGACTAGCGGTTTCCTACGAGCAGTACTTC	CASSSPQGGLAVSYEQYF	TRBD2	TRBV28	TRBJ2-7	NA
TGTGCCAGCAGTTGGGGGGGTGAGCAGTACTTC	CASSWGGEQYF	TRBD2	TRBV28	TRBJ2-7	once
TGTGCCACCAGCATCGCCGGGACTAACTATGGCTACACCTTC	CATSIAGTNYGYTF	NA	TRBV15	TRBJ1-2	NA
TGTGCCAGCAGCTCTACAGATACGCAGTATTTT	CASSSTDTQYF	NA	TRBV11-2	TRBJ2-3	once
TGTGCCAGCAGCTTACTAGCGGGAATCACAGATACGCAGTATTTT	CASSLLAGITDTQYF	TRBD2	TRBV7-9	TRBJ2-3	NA
TGTGCCTGGAGTGTAAGGAAGGGGGGGAACACTGAAGCTTTCTTT	CAWSVRKGGNTEAFF	NA	TRBV30	TRBJ1-1	NA
TGTGCCAGCAGCGTAGCCTACTCCTTGGGGGATACGCAGTATTTT	CASSVAYSLGDTQYF	NA	TRBV9	TRBJ2-3	NA
TGTGCCAGCAGCCTTAGGATCGGGGAGAACGAGCAGTACTTC	CASSLRIGENEQYF	NA	TRBV11-2	TRBJ2-7	NA
TGTGCCAGCAGCTTTCGACAGGGGGAGACCCAGTACTTC	CASSFRQGETQYF	TRBD1	TRBV7-3	TRBJ2-5	NA
TGTGCCAGTAGTGCCACCGGACAGGGGATGAGCAATCAGCCCCAGCATTTT	CASSATGQGMSNQPQHF	TRBD1	TRBV19	TRBJ1-5	NA
TGTGCCAGCAGCCTGGGCGGGACAGGGGGCACAGATACGCAGTATTTT	CASSLGGTGGTDTQYF	TRBD1	TRBV27	TRBJ2-3	NA
TGTGCCAGCAGCCCCGATCTGTTTGTTAATGTTGAGCAGTTCTTC	CASSPDLFVNVEQFF	NA	TRBV28	TRBJ2-1	NA
TGTGCCATCAGTGAGGGCCAGCGAGAAAACTATGGCTACACCTTC	CAISEGQRENYGYTF	NA	TRBV10-3	TRBJ1-2	NA
TGCAGTGCTAGAGTAACAGATACGCAGTATTTT	CSARVTDTQYF	NA	TRBV20-1	TRBJ2-3	NA
TGTGCCAGCAGTTTAGAACAGGGCTACAATGAGCAGTTCTTC	CASSLEQGYNEQFF	NA	TRBV27	TRBJ2-1	once
TGTGCTAGTGGTTTGGTACGGGGGAGTAGCACAGATACGCAGTATTTT	CASGLVRGSSTDTQYF	NA	TRBV12-5	TRBJ2-3	NA
TGTGCCAGCAGTTACTCTCGAGACTCCTACAATGAGCAGTTCTTC	CASSYSRDSYNEQFF	NA	TRBV6-6	TRBJ2-1	NA
TGTGCCAGCAGTTTAGGAGGGTATGCTTTCTTT	CASSLGGYAFF	NA	TRBV28	TRBJ1-1	NA
TGTGCCAGCAGTTTGACAGGGAAGGCCTACGAGCAGTACTTC	CASSLTGKAYEQYF	TRBD1	TRBV27	TRBJ2-7	NA
TGTGCCAGCAGTGCCGGGAGGAGCTCCTACAATGAGCAGTTCTTC	CASSAGRSSYNEQFF	TRBD2	TRBV28	TRBJ2-1	NA
TGTGCCAGCAGGCTAAGAGGGGACAGAGATGAAGCTTTCTTT	CASRLRGDRDEAFF	TRBD1	TRBV7-9	TRBJ1-1	once
TGCAGCGGCACCTCCCCGGGACAGGGGAACACCGGGGAGCTGTTTTTT	CSGTSPGQGNTGELFF	TRBD1	TRBV29-1	TRBJ2-2	once
TGTGCCAGTAGTATAGATCCAAGGGATTTAACCTATGGCTACACCTTC	CASSIDPRDLTYGYTF	NA	TRBV19	TRBJ1-2	NA
TGCAGCGTTGATGGGCCTTTTGAAGTGGCCTACACCTTC	CSVDGPFEVAYTF	NA	TRBV29-1	TRBJ1-2	NA
TGTGCCAGCAGCGACAGCCGGGACAGGGCCTCAGGAGATACGCAGTATTTT	CASSDSRDRASGDTQYF	TRBD1	TRBV7-3	TRBJ2-3	once
TGTGCCAGCAGTGAATCAAATTTATGGTCGGGGACACCGGGAGCAACTAATGAAAAACTGTTTTTT	CASSESNLWSGTPGATNEKLFF	NA	TRBV2	TRBJ1-4	NA
TGTGCCAGCAGTTGGGGGCGGGGCCCGATGGGAGATACGCAGTATTTT	CASSWGRGPMGDTQYF	NA	TRBV6-5	TRBJ2-3	NA
TGTGCCAGCAGTGACTCGACAGGGACCTATGGCTACACCTTC	CASSDSTGTYGYTF	TRBD1	TRBV25-1	TRBJ1-2	NA
TGTGCCAGCAGCTCCTCCTACGAGCAGTACTTC	CASSSSYEQYF	NA	TRBV5-6	TRBJ2-7	NA
TGTGCCAGCTCACCCCAGGGGGCATCCTACAATGAGCAGTTCTTC	CASSPQGASYNEQFF	TRBD1	TRBV18	TRBJ2-1	NA
TGCGCCAGCAGCCAAGAAAGGGGGCGTCCCGCGGGAACTGAAGCTTTCTTT	CASSQERGRPAGTEAFF	TRBD1	TRBV4-3	TRBJ1-1	NA
TGTGCCAGCTCCACCCCACTTTGGCAGGGGGCTCCACAGAAGTACTTC	CASSTPLWQGAPQKYF	TRBD1	TRBV18	TRBJ2-4	NA
TGTGCCAGCAGTTTGGACAGGAACACTGAAGCTTTCTTT	CASSLDRNTEAFF	NA	TRBV5-4	TRBJ1-1	NA
TGCGCCAGCAGCCCTCACGGGAGGACAGGGTCGATGGGGCGGGTCCCCCGGAATGAGCAGTTCTTC	CASSPHGRTGSMGRVPRNEQFF	NA	TRBV5-1	TRBJ2-1	NA
TGTGCCAGCAGCCCGACCCCGGGGGGCAGCATCTATGGCTACACCTTC	CASSPTPGGSIYGYTF	NA	TRBV9	TRBJ1-2	NA
TGTGCCAGCAGCTTAGCGGGAAGCACTACCCACCTAAAGACCCAGTACTTC	CASSLAGSTTHLKTQYF	NA	TRBV7-2	TRBJ2-5	NA
TGCGCCAGCAGTGAGGGCTCCGCTCAGCCCCAGCATTTT	CASSEGSAQPQHF	NA	TRBV10-2	TRBJ1-5	NA
TGCGCCAGCAGCCAAGAAGGCCCTCGGGCAGGGGGCGGCTATGGCTACACCTTC	CASSQEGPRAGGGYGYTF	TRBD1	TRBV4-3	TRBJ1-2	NA
TGTGCCAGCAGCGCCCATAAACAGGGACGGAGATTCGTCTGCAATCAGCCCCAGCATTTT	CASSAHKQGRRFVCNQPQHF	NA	TRBV6-9	TRBJ1-5	NA
TGTGCCACCAGCAGGAGCCCGGGCCTCTCCTACAATGAGCAGTTCTTC	CATSRSPGLSYNEQFF	NA	TRBV15	TRBJ2-1	NA
TGTGCCTGGAGCATCTGTTGCGGGAGGGCGGTTAATGAGCAGTTCTTC	CAWSICCGRAVNEQFF	TRBD2	TRBV30	TRBJ2-1	NA
TGTGCCAGCAGCTTACAAGCAGCGGGAGGGGAAAATGAGCAGTTCTTC	CASSLQAAGGENEQFF	TRBD2	TRBV7-3	TRBJ2-1	NA
TGTGCCAGTAGTATAGCCAGGGACTTCCGCTATGGCTACACCTTC	CASSIARDFRYGYTF	NA	TRBV19	TRBJ1-2	NA